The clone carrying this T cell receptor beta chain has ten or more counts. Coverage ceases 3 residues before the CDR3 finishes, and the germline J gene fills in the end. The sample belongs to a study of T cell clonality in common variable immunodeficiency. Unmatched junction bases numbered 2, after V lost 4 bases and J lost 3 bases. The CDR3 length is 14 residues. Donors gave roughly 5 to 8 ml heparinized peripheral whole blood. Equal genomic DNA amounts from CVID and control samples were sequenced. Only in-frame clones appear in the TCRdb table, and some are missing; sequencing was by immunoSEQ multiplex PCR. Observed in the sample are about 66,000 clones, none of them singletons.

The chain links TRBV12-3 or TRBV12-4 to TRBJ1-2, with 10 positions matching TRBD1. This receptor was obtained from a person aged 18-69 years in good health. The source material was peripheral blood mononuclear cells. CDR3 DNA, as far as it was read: TGTGCCAGCAGTTCAGGACAGGGGGACTATGGC. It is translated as CASSSGQGDYG. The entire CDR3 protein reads CASSSGQGDYGYTF.